The rows below give T cell receptor beta chains drawn from one sample of a study of vaccination effects on CD4 cells after COVID-19. Which antigens these TCRs recognize remains unknown. Clones were read by immunoSEQ multiplex PCR, and TCRdb kept only the in-frame ones, dropping some. Here the sample spans some 14,000 clones, 65% to 75% being singletons. The source material was CD4+ T cells from PBMCs cultured with HCoV-NL63 spike peptides, sampled after COVID-19 vaccination. Source of these receptors: a human donor who received a COVID-19 vaccine. Both conserved end residues are part of each CDR3. The order of the fields is V gene, D gene, J gene, clone size, CDR3 protein, CDR3 DNA. A D gene is named only where the DNA matches it firmly. Only some rows state a clone size, as once, few, many or a class for expanded clones.

TRBV6-1,.,TRBJ2-7,.,CASSELRVRTYEQYF,TGTGCCAGCAGTGAACTGCGGGTAAGGACCTACGAGCAGTACTTC
TRBV27,.,TRBJ2-3,.,CASSLRRGSSTDTQYF,TGTGCCAGCAGTTTAAGGCGGGGATCTAGCACAGATACGCAGTATTTT
TRBV30,.,TRBJ1-4,.,CAWRNLGAPVLFF,TGTGCCTGGAGAAATCTCGGGGCTCCGGTACTGTTTTTT
TRBV2,TRBD2,TRBJ2-1,.,CASLRRSSGYNEQFF,TGTGCCAGCCTTCGAAGGTCTAGCGGCTACAATGAGCAGTTCTTC
TRBV14,.,TRBJ1-6,.,CASSQVSGPGYLPLHF,TGTGCCAGCAGCCAAGTTTCGGGCCCAGGGTATTTACCCCTCCACTTT
TRBV19,.,TRBJ1-6,.,CASRKSGTSVSYNSPLHF,TGTGCCAGTAGGAAGTCCGGGACCTCGGTTTCCTATAATTCACCCCTCCACTTT
TRBV5-4,TRBD2,TRBJ2-5,.,CASSLGGIGGDLGTQYF,TGTGCCAGCAGCTTGGGTGGGATCGGGGGGGACCTAGGGACCCAGTACTTC
TRBV5-5,.,TRBJ2-3,.,CASSLARDTQYF,TGTGCCAGCAGCTTGGCCCGAGATACGCAGTATTTT
TRBV9,.,TRBJ2-5,.,CASSVGAGGPETQYF,TGTGCCAGCAGCGTAGGGGCAGGGGGGCCAGAGACCCAGTACTTC
TRBV2,TRBD1,TRBJ1-3,few,CASSSDRVLGTIYF,TGTGCCAGCAGTTCAGACAGGGTGTTAGGCACCATATATTTT
TRBV11-2,.,TRBJ1-2,.,CASSSHDPEGYTF,TGTGCCAGCAGCTCCCATGACCCGGAAGGCTACACCTTC
TRBV10-3,.,TRBJ1-5,.,CAIRGASNQPQHF,TGTGCCATCAGGGGGGCCAGCAATCAGCCCCAGCATTTT
TRBV5-1,.,TRBJ1-2,few,CASRPDRYDGYTF,TGCGCCAGCAGACCTGACAGGTACGATGGCTACACCTTC
TRBV7-9,TRBD2,TRBJ2-1,once,CASSLAPGLAGNEQFF,TGTGCCAGCAGCTTAGCCCCGGGACTAGCGGGTAATGAGCAGTTCTTC
TRBV5-1,TRBD1,TRBJ2-6,once,CASSWGDRGRGANVLTF,TGCGCCAGCAGCTGGGGGGACAGGGGACGGGGGGCCAACGTCCTGACTTTC
TRBV9,.,TRBJ2-1,.,CASSAVSGAEQFF,TGTGCCAGCAGCGCTGTGAGTGGGGCTGAGCAGTTCTTC
TRBV7-9,.,TRBJ1-2,.,CASSLSGVGRKDNYGYTF,TGTGCCAGCAGCTTAAGTGGGGTTGGACGGAAGGATAACTATGGCTACACCTTC
TRBV3-1/TRBV3-2,.,TRBJ1-1,.,CASSPGAGRTEAFF,TGTGCCAGCAGCCCAGGGGCAGGGAGGACTGAAGCTTTCTTT
TRBV20-1,TRBD1,TRBJ1-2,once,CSASGRGRRTGGYGYTF,TGCAGTGCTAGTGGGAGGGGCCGAAGGACAGGGGGGTATGGCTACACCTTC
TRBV3-1/TRBV3-2,.,TRBJ2-2,.,CASRPLLRGELFF,TGTGCCAGCAGACCCCTTCTCAGGGGGGAGCTGTTTTTT
TRBV24-1,.,TRBJ1-1,.,CATSGVLNTEAFF,TGTGCCACCAGTGGAGTGCTGAACACTGAAGCTTTCTTT
TRBV7-9,TRBD1,TRBJ1-6,medium-sized,CASSGQGVGNSPLHF,TGTGCCAGCAGCGGACAGGGGGTTGGTAATTCACCCCTCCACTTT
TRBV9,TRBD2,TRBJ2-3,.,CASSPRGGSQGDTQYF,TGTGCCAGCAGCCCCAGAGGCGGGAGTCAAGGAGATACGCAGTATTTT
TRBV18,TRBD1,TRBJ2-1,once,CASSLGTGAYNEQFF,TGTGCCAGCTCCCTCGGGACAGGGGCCTACAATGAGCAGTTCTTC
TRBV11-2,.,TRBJ2-2,few,CASSLVGTGELFF,TGTGCCAGCAGCTTAGTCGGCACCGGGGAGCTGTTTTTT